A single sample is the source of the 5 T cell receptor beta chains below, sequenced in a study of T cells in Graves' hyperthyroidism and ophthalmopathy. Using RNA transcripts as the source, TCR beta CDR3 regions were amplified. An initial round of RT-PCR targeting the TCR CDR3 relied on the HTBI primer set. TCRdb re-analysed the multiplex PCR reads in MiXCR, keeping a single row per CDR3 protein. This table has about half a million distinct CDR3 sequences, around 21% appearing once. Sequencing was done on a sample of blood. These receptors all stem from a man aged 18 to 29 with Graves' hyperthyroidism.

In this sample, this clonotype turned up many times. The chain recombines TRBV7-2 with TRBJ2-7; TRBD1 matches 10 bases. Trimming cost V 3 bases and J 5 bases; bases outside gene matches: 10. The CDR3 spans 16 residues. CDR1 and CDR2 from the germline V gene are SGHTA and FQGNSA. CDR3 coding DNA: TGTGCCAGCAGCTTGGCTCCCGGGACAGGGGCGAACGAGCAGTACTTC. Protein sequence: CASSLAPGTGANEQYF.

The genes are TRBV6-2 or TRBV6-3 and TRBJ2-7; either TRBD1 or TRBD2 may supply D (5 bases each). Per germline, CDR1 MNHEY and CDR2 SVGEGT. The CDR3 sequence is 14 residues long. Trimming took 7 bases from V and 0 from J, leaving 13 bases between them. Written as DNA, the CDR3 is TGTGCCAGCAAGAGGGGATCGAGCTCCTACGAGCAGTACTTC. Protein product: CASKRGSSSYEQYF.

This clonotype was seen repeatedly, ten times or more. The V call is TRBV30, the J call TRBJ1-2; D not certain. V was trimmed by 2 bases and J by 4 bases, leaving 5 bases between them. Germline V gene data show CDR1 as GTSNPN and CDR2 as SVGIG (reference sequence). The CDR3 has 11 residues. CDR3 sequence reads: CAWSYSYGYTF. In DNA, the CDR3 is TGTGCCTGGAGTTACAGCTATGGCTACACCTTC.

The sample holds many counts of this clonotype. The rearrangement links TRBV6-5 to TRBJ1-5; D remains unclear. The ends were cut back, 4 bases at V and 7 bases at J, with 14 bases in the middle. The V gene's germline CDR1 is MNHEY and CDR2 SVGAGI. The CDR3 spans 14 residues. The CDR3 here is CASSFINSQQPQHF. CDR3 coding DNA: TGTGCCAGCAGTTTTATAAACTCCCAACAGCCCCAGCATTTT.

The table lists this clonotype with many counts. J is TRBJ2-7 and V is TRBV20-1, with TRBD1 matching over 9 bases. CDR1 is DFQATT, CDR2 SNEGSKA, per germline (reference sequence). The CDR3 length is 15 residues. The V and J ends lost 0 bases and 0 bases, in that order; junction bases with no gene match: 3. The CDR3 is CSAREGTGSSYEQYF. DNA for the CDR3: TGCAGTGCTAGAGAAGGGACAGGGAGCTCCTACGAGCAGTACTTC.